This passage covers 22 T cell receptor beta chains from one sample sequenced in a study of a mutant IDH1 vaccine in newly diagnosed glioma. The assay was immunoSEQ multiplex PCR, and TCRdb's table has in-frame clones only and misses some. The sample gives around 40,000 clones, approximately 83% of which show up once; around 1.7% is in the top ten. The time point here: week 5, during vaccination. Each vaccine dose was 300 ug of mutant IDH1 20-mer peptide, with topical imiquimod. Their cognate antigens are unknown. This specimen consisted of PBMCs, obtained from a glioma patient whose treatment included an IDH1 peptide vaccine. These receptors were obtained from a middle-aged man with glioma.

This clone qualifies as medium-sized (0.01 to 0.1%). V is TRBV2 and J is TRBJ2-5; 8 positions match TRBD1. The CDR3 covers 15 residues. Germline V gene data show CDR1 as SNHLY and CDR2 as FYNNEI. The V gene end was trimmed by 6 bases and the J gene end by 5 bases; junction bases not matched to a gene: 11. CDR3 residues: CASRKADRDSETQYF. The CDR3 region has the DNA TGTGCCAGCAGAAAGGCGGACAGGGATAGTGAGACCCAGTACTTC.

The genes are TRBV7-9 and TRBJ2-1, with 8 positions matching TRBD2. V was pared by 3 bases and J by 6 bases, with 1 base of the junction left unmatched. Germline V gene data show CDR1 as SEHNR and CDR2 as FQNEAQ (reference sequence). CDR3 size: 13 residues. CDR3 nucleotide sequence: TGTGCCAGCAGCTTCGGGGGGGCCAATGAGCAGTTCTTC. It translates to CASSFGGANEQFF. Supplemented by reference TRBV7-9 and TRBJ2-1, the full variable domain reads DTGVSQNPRHKITKRGQNVTFRCDPISEHNRLYWYRQTLGQGPEFLTYFQNEAQLEKSRLLSDRFSAERPKGSFSTLEIQRTEQGDSAMYLCASSFGGANEQFFGPGTRLTVL.

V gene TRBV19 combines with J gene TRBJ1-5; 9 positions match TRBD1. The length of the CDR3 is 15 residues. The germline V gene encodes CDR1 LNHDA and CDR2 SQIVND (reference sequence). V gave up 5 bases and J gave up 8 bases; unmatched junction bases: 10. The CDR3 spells CASSLRTGATEPQHF. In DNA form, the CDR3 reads TGTGCCAGTAGTCTGAGGACAGGGGCGACTGAGCCCCAGCATTTT.

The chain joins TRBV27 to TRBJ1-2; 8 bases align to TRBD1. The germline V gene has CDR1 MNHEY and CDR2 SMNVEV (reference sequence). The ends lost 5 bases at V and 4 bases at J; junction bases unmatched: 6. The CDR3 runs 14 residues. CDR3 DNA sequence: TGTGCCAGCAGTCCCGCGGGACAGGCCTATGGCTACACCTTC. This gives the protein CASSPAGQAYGYTF.

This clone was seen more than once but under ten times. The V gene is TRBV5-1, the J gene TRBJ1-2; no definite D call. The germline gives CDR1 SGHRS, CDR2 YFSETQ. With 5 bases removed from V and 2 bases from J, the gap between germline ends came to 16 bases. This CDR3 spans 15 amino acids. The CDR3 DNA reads TGCGCCAGCAGTCCCGTAGACCCGCGGAACTATGGCTACACCTTC. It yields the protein CASSPVDPRNYGYTF.

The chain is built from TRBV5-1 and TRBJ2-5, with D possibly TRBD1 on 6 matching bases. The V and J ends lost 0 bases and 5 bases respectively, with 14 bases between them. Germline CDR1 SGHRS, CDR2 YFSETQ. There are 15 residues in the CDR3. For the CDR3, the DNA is TGCGCCAGCAGCTTGGGCCTGGGGGCGGAGGAGACCCAGTACTTC. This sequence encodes CASSLGLGAEETQYF. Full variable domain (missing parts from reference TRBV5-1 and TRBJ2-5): KAGVTQTPRYLIKTRGQQVTLSCSPISGHRSVSWYQQTPGQGLQFLFEYFSETQRNKGNFPGRFSGRQFSNSRSEMNVSTLELGDSALYLCASSLGLGAEETQYFGPGTRLLVL.

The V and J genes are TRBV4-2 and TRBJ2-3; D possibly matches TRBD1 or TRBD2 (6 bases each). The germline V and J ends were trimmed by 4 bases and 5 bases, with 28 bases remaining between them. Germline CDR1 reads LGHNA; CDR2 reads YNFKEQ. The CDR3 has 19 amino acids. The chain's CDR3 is CASSPRWIVGPEGGDTQYF. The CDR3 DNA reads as TGTGCCAGCAGCCCCAGGTGGATCGTGGGGCCGGAGGGGGGAGATACGCAGTATTTT.

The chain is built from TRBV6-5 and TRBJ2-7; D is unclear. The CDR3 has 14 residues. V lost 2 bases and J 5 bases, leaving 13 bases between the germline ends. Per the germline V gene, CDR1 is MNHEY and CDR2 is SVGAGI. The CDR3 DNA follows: TGTGCCAGCAGTTACGCGCCGGACCTCAACGAGCAGTACTTC. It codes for CASSYAPDLNEQYF.

This CDR3 reads CASSSSGGGRNEQFF. The CDR3 coding sequence is TGTGCCAGCAGTTCCTCCGGGGGCGGGCGGAATGAGCAGTTCTTC. V is TRBV6-5 and J is TRBJ2-1; D is perhaps TRBD1 or TRBD2 (6 bases each). The V gene's germline CDR1 is MNHEY and CDR2 SVGAGI. The ends were cut back, 4 bases at V and 7 bases at J, with 17 bases in the middle. This CDR3 comprises 15 residues.

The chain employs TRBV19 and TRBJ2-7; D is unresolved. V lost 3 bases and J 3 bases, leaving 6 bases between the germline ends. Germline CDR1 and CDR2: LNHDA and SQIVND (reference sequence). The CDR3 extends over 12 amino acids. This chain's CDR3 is CASSMRDYEQYF. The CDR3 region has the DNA TGTGCCAGTAGTATGCGCGACTACGAGCAGTACTTC. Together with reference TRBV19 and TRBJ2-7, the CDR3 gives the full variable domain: DGGITQSPKYLFRKEGQNVTLSCEQNLNHDAMYWYRQDPGQGLRLIYYSQIVNDFQKGDIAEGYSVSREKKESFPLTVTSAQKNPTAFYLCASSMRDYEQYFGPGTRLTVT.

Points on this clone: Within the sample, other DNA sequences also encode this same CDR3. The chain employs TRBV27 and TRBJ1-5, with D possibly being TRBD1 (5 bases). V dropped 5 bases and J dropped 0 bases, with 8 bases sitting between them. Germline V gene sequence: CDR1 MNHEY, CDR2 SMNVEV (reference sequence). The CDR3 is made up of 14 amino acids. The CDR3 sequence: CASSRDGSNQPQHF. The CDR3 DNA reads TGTGCCAGCAGTAGGGACGGTAGCAATCAGCCCCAGCATTTT.

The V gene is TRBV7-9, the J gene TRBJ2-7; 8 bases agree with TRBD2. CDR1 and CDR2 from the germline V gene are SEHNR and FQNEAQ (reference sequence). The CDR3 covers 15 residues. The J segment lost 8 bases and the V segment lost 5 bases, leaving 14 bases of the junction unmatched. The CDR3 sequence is CASSPRNLAGGKQYF. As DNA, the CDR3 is TGTGCCAGCAGCCCGCGAAATCTGGCGGGAGGCAAGCAGTACTTC.

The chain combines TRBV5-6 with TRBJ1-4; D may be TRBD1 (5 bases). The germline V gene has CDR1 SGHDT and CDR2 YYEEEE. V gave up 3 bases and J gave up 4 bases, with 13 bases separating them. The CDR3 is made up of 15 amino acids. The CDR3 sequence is CASSSGAGVNEKLFF. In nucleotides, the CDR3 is TGTGCCAGCAGCTCCGGAGCGGGGGTTAATGAAAAACTGTTTTTT.

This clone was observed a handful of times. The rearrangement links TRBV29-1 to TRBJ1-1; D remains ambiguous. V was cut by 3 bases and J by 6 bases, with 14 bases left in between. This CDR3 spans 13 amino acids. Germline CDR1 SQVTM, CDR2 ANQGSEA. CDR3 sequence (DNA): TGCAGCGTTGATGGGCGGAACGATCCTGAAGCTTTCTTT. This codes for CSVDGRNDPEAFF.

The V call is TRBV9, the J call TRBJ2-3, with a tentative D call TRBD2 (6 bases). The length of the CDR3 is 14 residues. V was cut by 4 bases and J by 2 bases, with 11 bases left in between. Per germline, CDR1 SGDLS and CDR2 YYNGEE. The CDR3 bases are TGTGCCAGCAGCCCCGGGACTTCCACAGATACGCAGTATTTT. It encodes CASSPGTSTDTQYF.

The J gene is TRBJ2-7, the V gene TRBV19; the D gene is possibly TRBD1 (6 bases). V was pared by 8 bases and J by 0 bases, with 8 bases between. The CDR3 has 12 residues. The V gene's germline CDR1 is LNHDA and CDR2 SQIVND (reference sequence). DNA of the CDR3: TGTGCCAGTGGACAGAGCTCCTACGAGCAGTACTTC. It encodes CASGQSSYEQYF.

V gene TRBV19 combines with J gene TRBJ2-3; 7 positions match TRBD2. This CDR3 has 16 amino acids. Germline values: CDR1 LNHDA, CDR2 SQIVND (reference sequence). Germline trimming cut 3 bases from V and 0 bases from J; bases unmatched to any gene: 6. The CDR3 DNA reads TGTGCCAGTAGTATTCCTAGCGGAGTTAGCACAGATACGCAGTATTTT. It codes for CASSIPSGVSTDTQYF.

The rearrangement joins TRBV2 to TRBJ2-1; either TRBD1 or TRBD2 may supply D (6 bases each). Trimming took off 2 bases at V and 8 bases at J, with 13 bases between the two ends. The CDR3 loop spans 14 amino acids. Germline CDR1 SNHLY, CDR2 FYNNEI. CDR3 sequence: CASSEQGTGDEQFF. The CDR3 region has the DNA TGTGCCAGCAGTGAACAGGGGACTGGGGATGAGCAGTTCTTC.

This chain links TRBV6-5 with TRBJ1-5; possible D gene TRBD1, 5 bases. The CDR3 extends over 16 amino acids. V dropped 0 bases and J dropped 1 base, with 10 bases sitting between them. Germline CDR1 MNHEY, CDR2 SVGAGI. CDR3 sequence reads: CASSYSRQGSNQPQHF. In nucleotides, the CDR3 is TGTGCCAGCAGTTACTCGAGGCAGGGAAGCAATCAGCCCCAGCATTTT.

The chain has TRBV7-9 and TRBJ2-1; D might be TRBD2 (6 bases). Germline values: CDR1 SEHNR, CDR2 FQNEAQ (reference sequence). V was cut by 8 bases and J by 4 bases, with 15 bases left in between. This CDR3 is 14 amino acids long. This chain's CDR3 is CASPSRDFYNEQFF. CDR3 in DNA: TGTGCCAGCCCCAGCCGGGACTTTTACAATGAGCAGTTCTTC.

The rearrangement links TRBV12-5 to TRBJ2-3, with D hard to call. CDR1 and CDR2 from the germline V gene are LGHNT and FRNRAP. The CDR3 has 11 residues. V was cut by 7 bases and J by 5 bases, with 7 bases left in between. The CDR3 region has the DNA TGTGCTAGTGCGGCGGTAGATACGCAGTATTTT. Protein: CASAAVDTQYF.

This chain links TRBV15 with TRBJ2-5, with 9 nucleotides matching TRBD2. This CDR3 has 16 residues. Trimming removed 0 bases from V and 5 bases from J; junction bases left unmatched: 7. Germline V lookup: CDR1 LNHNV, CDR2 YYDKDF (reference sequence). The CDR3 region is CATSRERAGGRETQYF. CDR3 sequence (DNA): TGTGCCACCAGCAGAGAGCGGGCGGGAGGGCGGGAGACCCAGTACTTC.